This is a list of T cell receptor beta chains from one sample in a study of blood T cell repertoires in COVID-19. Only in-frame clones appear in the TCRdb table, and some are missing; sequencing was by immunoSEQ multiplex PCR. The sample shows 200,000 to 250,000 clones, around 87% of them seen only once. Sequences were obtained from PBMCs or T cells enriched from blood (not recorded which). The receptors here all came from a young man who had been exposed to COVID-19. CDR3s include the opening cysteine and the closing phenylalanine or tryptophan. The order of the fields is D gene, J gene, V gene, clone size, CDR3 DNA, CDR3 protein. A D gene is named only where the DNA matches it firmly. For some rows the clone size is stated as once, few or many, or as a class when expanded; others skip it.

>TRBD2|TRBJ2-3|TRBV4-2|once
TGTGCCAGCAGCCAAGATGATAGCGGGGGGGTCAATACGCAGTATTTT
CASSQDDSGGVNTQYF
>.|TRBJ1-6|TRBV10-3|.
TGTGCCATCAGGCCGACGGACGGGGCCCTCCACTTT
CAIRPTDGALHF
>TRBD1|TRBJ1-1|TRBV6-5|.
TGTGCCAGCAGTCCGGGGACAGCCTACACTGAAGCTTTCTTT
CASSPGTAYTEAFF
>.|TRBJ2-7|TRBV6-5|.
TGTGCCAGCAGTTACTCGATACCCAGGAATTACGAGCAGTACTTC
CASSYSIPRNYEQYF
>TRBD1|TRBJ1-2|TRBV30|.
TGTGCCTGGGGGACAGGGCTCGGGAATGGCTACACCTTC
CAWGTGLGNGYTF
>TRBD1|TRBJ2-7|TRBV6-5|.
TGTGCCAGCAGCCCATTGAGTACAGGGGGCCGGTGGCAGTACTTC
CASSPLSTGGRWQYF
>TRBD2|TRBJ2-3|TRBV13|.
TGTGCCAGCAGCTCCGGGGGGGGTCCGACAGATACGCAGTATTTT
CASSSGGGPTDTQYF
>TRBD1|TRBJ1-4|TRBV5-4|.
TGTGCCAGCAGCTCAGACAGGGAGGATAATGAAAAACTGTTTTTT
CASSSDREDNEKLFF
>.|TRBJ1-4|TRBV5-6|.
TGTGCCAGCACCGGGAGCAGTGAAAAACTGTTTTTT
CASTGSSEKLFF
>.|TRBJ1-3|TRBV15|.
TGTGCCACCAGCACAGGTTATCAATACCTCGAGAACACCATATATTTT
CATSTGYQYLENTIYF
>TRBD1|TRBJ1-5|TRBV7-8|.
TGTGCCAGCAGACCTACTCCCGGGACAGGGGGACAGCCCCAGCATTTT
CASRPTPGTGGQPQHF
>TRBD1|TRBJ1-1|TRBV5-4|few
TGTGCCAGCAGCCTGATCGGACAGGGCGCTGAAGCTTTCTTT
CASSLIGQGAEAFF